The rows below give T cell receptor beta chains drawn from one sample of a study of blood T cells in healthy people across ages. TCRdb redid the calling of the 5' RACE reads with MiXCR, one entry per CDR3 protein. The sample has fewer than 650,000 distinct CDR3 sequences; about 28% are singletons. The same specimen was also included in a second study, on T cells of mothers and their children.

The sequencing sample was made of blood. These receptors came from a boy between 2 and 10 years old in good health. CDR3s include the opening cysteine and the closing phenylalanine or tryptophan. A D gene is named only where the DNA matches it firmly. The size entry is marked missing in some rows and otherwise reads once, few, many or a size class.

D	V	J	size	CDR3	DNA
TRBD2	TRBV29-1	TRBJ2-3	few	CSVEVAGGSSYTQYF	TGCAGCGTTGAAGTAGCGGGGGGGAGTTCCTATACGCAGTATTTT
TRBD1	TRBV12-3/TRBV12-4	TRBJ1-4	few	CASSFTGGAWKLFF	TGTGCCAGCAGTTTCACAGGGGGCGCGTGGAAACTGTTTTTT
TRBD2	TRBV11-2	TRBJ2-5	.	CASSPGGWPRAGETQYF	TGTGCCAGCAGCCCCGGGGGGTGGCCTCGTGCAGGGGAGACCCAGTACTTC
.	TRBV20-1	TRBJ2-1	few	CSAATLGSGNEQFF	TGCAGTGCCGCTACTTTAGGATCGGGCAATGAGCAGTTCTTC
TRBD2	TRBV29-1	TRBJ2-3	.	CSVGASSGSSTDTQYF	TGCAGCGTGGGGGCGTCTAGCGGGAGTAGCACAGATACGCAGTATTTT
.	TRBV5-1	TRBJ1-5	few	CASSPTPGSADQPQHF	TGCGCCAGCAGCCCAACCCCAGGTTCTGCCGATCAGCCCCAGCATTTT
.	TRBV20-1	TRBJ2-5	.	CSARALQSQDSETQYF	TGCAGTGCTAGGGCGCTACAGTCCCAGGATTCGGAGACCCAGTACTTC
.	TRBV7-2	TRBJ2-5	.	CASSSPTGQETQYF	TGTGCCAGCAGCTCCCCGACAGGACAAGAGACCCAGTACTTC
.	TRBV6-5	TRBJ1-2	.	CAALSPQNGYTF	TGTGCCGCACTATCCCCACAGAATGGCTACACCTTC
.	TRBV7-9	TRBJ1-1	.	CASSSLRGGQAFF	TGTGCCAGCAGCTCCCTCCGAGGTGGACAAGCTTTCTTT
TRBD2	TRBV6-7	TRBJ2-5	.	CASRRTSGGARETQYF	TGTGCCAGCAGACGGACTAGCGGGGGGGCGCGAGAGACCCAGTACTTC
.	TRBV18	TRBJ1-5	few	CASSPLPDQPQHF	TGTGCCAGCTCACCGCTCCCGGATCAGCCCCAGCATTTT
.	TRBV20-1	TRBJ2-1	.	CSARAGGHYNEQFF	TGCAGTGCGAGAGCCGGGGGGCACTACAATGAGCAGTTCTTC
TRBD1	TRBV6-2/TRBV6-3	TRBJ2-5	many	CASSSTGEAETQYF	TGTGCCAGCAGTTCTACAGGGGAAGCAGAGACCCAGTACTTC
.	TRBV7-2	TRBJ2-5	.	CASSLTGIAGETQYF	TGTGCCAGCAGCTTAACAGGGATTGCCGGGGAGACCCAGTACTTC
.	TRBV20-1	TRBJ2-3	few	CSAREISTQYF	TGCAGTGCTAGAGAAATTAGCACGCAGTATTTT
.	TRBV6-1	TRBJ2-5	.	CASSRGLVETQYF	TGTGCCAGCAGTAGGGGGTTGGTGGAGACCCAGTACTTC
.	TRBV7-9	TRBJ2-5	.	CASSLLSSGVKETQYF	TGTGCCAGCAGCTTATTATCTTCAGGGGTTAAAGAGACCCAGTACTTC
.	TRBV3-1	TRBJ1-2	.	CASSLRAVVYGYTF	TGTGCCAGCAGCCTGCGGGCAGTCGTCTATGGCTACACCTTC
TRBD1	TRBV27	TRBJ2-5	few	CASSTPGQGATQYF	TGTGCCAGCAGTACCCCGGGACAGGGGGCGACCCAGTACTTC